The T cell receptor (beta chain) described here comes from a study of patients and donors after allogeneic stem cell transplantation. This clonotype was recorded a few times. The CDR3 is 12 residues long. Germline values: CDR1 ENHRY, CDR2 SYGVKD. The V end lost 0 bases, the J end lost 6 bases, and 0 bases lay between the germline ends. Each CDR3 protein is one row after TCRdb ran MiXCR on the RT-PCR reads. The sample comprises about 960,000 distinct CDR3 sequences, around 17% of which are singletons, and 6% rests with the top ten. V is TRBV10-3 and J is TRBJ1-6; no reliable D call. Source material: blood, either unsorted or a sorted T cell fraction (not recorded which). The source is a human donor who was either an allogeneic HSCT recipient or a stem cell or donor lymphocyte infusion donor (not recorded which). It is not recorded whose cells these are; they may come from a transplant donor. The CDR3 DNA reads TGTGCCATCAGTGAGTCTAATTCACCCCTCCACTTT. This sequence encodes CAISESNSPLHF.